Given below is one T cell receptor beta chain in context. Its antigen is unidentified. The data originate from a study of graft-versus-host responses after intestinal transplantation. Study-wide background: Recipients had multivisceral, liver-intestinal, or isolated intestinal transplants. Anti-thymocyte globulin induction was given to all recipients, followed by tacrolimus and steroids for around three years. Study-wide results and limits: The recipient marrow held GvH clones, and some of them showed up first in ileum or blood. Levels of circulating GvH clones at their peak were associated with early post-transplant HvG declines.

Sequenced by immunoSEQ multiplex PCR; TCRdb stores in-frame clones only, minus some. The sample lists around 96,000 clones; 92% were seen once. Germline values: CDR1 SGHRS, CDR2 YFSETQ. V was clipped by 0 bases and J by 1 base; unmatched bases: 10. The CDR3 totals 20 residues. This sequence joins TRBV5-1 and TRBJ1-4; 12 bases fit TRBD1. The clonotype originates from a human donor who received an intestinal transplant. The input for sequencing was unstimulated CD4+ T cells sorted from spleen or lymph node cells, taken before intestinal transplant. The chain's CDR3 is CASSLVAVGTGGRTNEKLFF. CDR3 sequence (DNA): TGCGCCAGCAGCTTGGTGGCGGTCGGGACAGGGGGCCGAACTAATGAAAAACTGTTTTTT.